Following are 17 T cell receptor beta chains from one sample sequenced in a study of neoadjuvant nivolumab and ipilimumab in lung cancer (dated by TCRdb to about 2020). Receptor amplification or capture employed the immunoSEQ multiplex PCR assay. Sourced from immuneACCESS, this table was stored by TCRdb with only in-frame sequences that have V and J called. A share of the clones is absent; for the studies checked, an unresolved V gene accounts for under half, and the remainder has no known explanation. Recorded for this sample are under 15,000 clones; approximately 68% of them occurred a single time. The ten largest make up 20% to 25% of the sample. This specimen's time point label, per the study, means: at surgical resection after neoadjuvant nivolumab +/- ipilimumab. The source was peripheral blood, collected after neoadjuvant nivolumab, alone or with ipilimumab, at or shortly before surgery. Receptors were obtained from an adult with non-small cell lung cancer.

The rearrangement joins TRBV5-1 to TRBJ1-2, with 7 bases matching TRBD1. Germline V lookup: CDR1 SGHRS, CDR2 YFSETQ. This CDR3 has 15 residues. V lost 5 bases to trimming and J lost 1 base; unmatched junction nucleotides: 8. The CDR3: CASRRTGTDNYGYTF. The CDR3 DNA reads as TGCGCCAGCAGACGAACCGGGACAGATAACTATGGCTACACCTTC. The entire variable domain, with the rest obtained from reference TRBV5-1 and TRBJ1-2, is as follows: KAGVTQTPRYLIKTRGQQVTLSCSPISGHRSVSWYQQTPGQGLQFLFEYFSETQRNKGNFPGRFSGRQFSNSRSEMNVSTLELGDSALYLCASRRTGTDNYGYTFGSGTRLTVV.

The chain employs TRBV29-1 and TRBJ2-5; weak D call: TRBD2 (5 bases). The CDR3 is made up of 12 amino acids. CDR1 is SQVTM, CDR2 ANQGSEA, per germline. The ends were cut back, 3 bases at V and 5 bases at J, with 10 bases in the middle. Here the CDR3 DNA reads TGCAGCGTTGAGGAGGTCCGCGAGACCCAGTACTTC. Encoded protein: CSVEEVRETQYF.

In its sample, this clone was seen a few times. The chain employs TRBV18 and TRBJ2-7; D not certain. CDR1 and CDR2 (germline): KGHSH, LQKENI. Trimming cost V 3 bases and J 7 bases, with 10 bases left between them. The CDR3 runs to 12 residues. CDR3: CASSPNSEEQYF. The CDR3 region has the DNA TGTGCCAGCTCACCGAACTCAGAAGAGCAGTACTTC.

The chain employs TRBV5-1 and TRBJ2-5; 15 nucleotides match TRBD2. CDR1 and CDR2 (germline): SGHRS, YFSETQ. The ends lost 5 bases at V and 5 bases at J; junction bases unmatched: 13. The CDR3 consists of 18 residues. The CDR3: CASRPLWTSGRAGETQYF. The CDR3 nucleotides read TGCGCCAGCAGACCACTTTGGACTAGCGGGAGGGCAGGGGAGACCCAGTACTTC. Combining the CDR3 with reference TRBV5-1 and TRBJ2-5 gives the whole variable domain KAGVTQTPRYLIKTRGQQVTLSCSPISGHRSVSWYQQTPGQGLQFLFEYFSETQRNKGNFPGRFSGRQFSNSRSEMNVSTLELGDSALYLCASRPLWTSGRAGETQYFGPGTRLLVL.

V is TRBV20-1 and J is TRBJ2-7; D could derive from TRBD1 or TRBD2 (5 bases each). CDR1 is DFQATT, CDR2 SNEGSKA, per germline (reference sequence). This CDR3 comprises 11 residues. In nucleotides, the CDR3 is TGCATAGCAGGGAGCTCCTACGAGCAGTACTTC. Its translation is CIAGSSYEQYF.

The rearrangement joins TRBV5-1 to TRBJ2-7; 7 nucleotides line up with TRBD2. The trim removed 0 bases at V and 6 bases at J, leaving 6 bases unmatched. There are 14 residues in the CDR3. Germline V gene data show CDR1 as SGHRS and CDR2 as YFSETQ. CDR3 region: CASSLARGSGEQYF. DNA for the CDR3: TGCGCCAGCAGCTTGGCCCGCGGGAGCGGCGAGCAGTACTTC.

This chain uses TRBV7-2 with TRBJ2-2, with TRBD2 as a possible D gene (6 bases). CDR3 size: 15 residues. Trimming left V 0 bases short and J 1 base short, with 6 bases between. CDR1 SGHTA and CDR2 FQGNSA come from the germline V gene. The CDR3, as DNA: TGTGCCAGCAGCTTAGCAGCGGGGAACACCGGGGAGCTGTTTTTT. It encodes CASSLAAGNTGELFF.

The chain has TRBV9 and TRBJ2-7; 8 bases are shared with TRBD1. V shed 0 bases and J 2 bases; nucleotides not matched to a gene: 4. Germline V gene data show CDR1 as SGDLS and CDR2 as YYNGEE. The CDR3 runs 15 residues. For the CDR3, the DNA is TGTGCCAGCAGCGTAGGACAGGGGAGTCCCTACGAGCAGTACTTC. Translated, it gives CASSVGQGSPYEQYF.

The rearrangement uses TRBV2 and TRBJ2-7; D is perhaps TRBD2 (6 bases). Germline V gene lookup returns CDR1 SNHLY and CDR2 FYNNEI. CDR3 size: 13 residues. Trimming took off 8 bases at V and 3 bases at J, with 14 bases between the two ends. The CDR3 loop reads CASGGLEFYEQYF. In DNA form, the CDR3 reads TGTGCCAGCGGGGGACTGGAATTCTACGAGCAGTACTTC.

This chain joins TRBV5-1 and TRBJ2-4; D might be TRBD1 (6 bases). With 0 bases removed from V and 4 bases from J, the gap between germline ends came to 20 bases. Looked up from germline, CDR1 is SGHRS and CDR2 is YFSETQ. This CDR3 spans 18 amino acids. The CDR3 loop is CASSLVPDGQNRKNIQYF. CDR3 sequence (DNA): TGCGCCAGCAGCTTGGTTCCCGACGGACAGAACCGAAAAAACATTCAGTACTTC.

The chain uses TRBV27 and TRBJ2-6; D ambiguous. This CDR3 comprises 14 residues. Germline loops: CDR1 MNHEY, CDR2 SMNVEV (reference sequence). V was shortened by 5 bases and J by 2 bases, with 7 bases between the two germline ends. The DNA for the CDR3 is TGTGCCAGCAGTAGGCAGGCTGGGGCCAACGTCCTGACTTTC. It is translated as CASSRQAGANVLTF.

The gene calls are TRBV5-1 and TRBJ2-6; D remains ambiguous. The CDR3 contains 16 residues. V lost 1 base and J 1 base, leaving 9 bases between the germline ends. Looked up from germline, CDR1 is SGHRS and CDR2 is YFSETQ. The CDR3 sequence is CASSLRPQSGANVLTF. CDR3 DNA: TGCGCCAGCAGCTTGAGGCCGCAGTCTGGGGCCAACGTCCTGACTTTC. The full variable domain, rest sourced from reference TRBV5-1 and TRBJ2-6, is KAGVTQTPRYLIKTRGQQVTLSCSPISGHRSVSWYQQTPGQGLQFLFEYFSETQRNKGNFPGRFSGRQFSNSRSEMNVSTLELGDSALYLCASSLRPQSGANVLTFGAGSRLTVL.

V and J are TRBV18 and TRBJ2-3; D is uncertain. V lost 0 bases, J lost 5 bases, and 6 bases lay in between. The CDR3 contains 13 residues. In germline, CDR1 is KGHSH, CDR2 LQKENI. In DNA form, the CDR3 reads TGTGCCAGCTCACCACCGTCAGTAGATACGCAGTATTTT. Translating gives CASSPPSVDTQYF.

The chain joins TRBV18 to TRBJ1-2; no clear D. The CDR3 runs 16 residues. Germline V CDR1 and CDR2: KGHSH, LQKENI. Trimming took 6 bases from V and 0 from J, leaving 17 bases between them. The CDR3 here is CASSSLSDPANYGYTF. In DNA, the CDR3 is TGTGCCAGCTCTTCCCTCAGCGACCCGGCTAACTATGGCTACACCTTC.

V gene TRBV2 combines with J gene TRBJ1-2; possible D gene TRBD1, 6 bases. This CDR3 comprises 14 residues. Germline V gene data show CDR1 as SNHLY and CDR2 as FYNNEI. Between the trimmed V and J ends, which lost 4 bases and 2 bases, there was a span of 11 bases. The CDR3 is CASSVIGQNYGYTF. For the CDR3, the DNA is TGTGCCAGCAGTGTAATAGGACAGAACTATGGCTACACCTTC.

J is TRBJ2-3 and V is TRBV29-1, with 10 bases that match TRBD2. V lost 4 bases to trimming and J lost 4 bases; unmatched junction nucleotides: 8. CDR1 and CDR2 from the germline V gene are SQVTM and ANQGSEA. This CDR3 has 15 residues. The CDR3 here is CSVVGLAGDADTQYF. The CDR3 nucleotides are TGCAGCGTTGTAGGCCTAGCGGGAGACGCAGATACGCAGTATTTT.

The V gene is TRBV25-1, the J gene TRBJ1-2, with TRBD1 identical over 8 bases. J was trimmed by 7 bases and V by 3 bases; bases with no gene match: 4. The germline V gene has CDR1 MGHDK and CDR2 SYGVNS. This CDR3 contains 13 residues. CDR3 in DNA: TGTGCCAGCAGTGACCCGACAGGGGTTGGCTACACCTTC. It codes for CASSDPTGVGYTF.